A single sample gave rise to the 18 T cell receptor beta chains below, sequenced in a study of beta chain features in type 1 diabetes. Study-level points and caveats: People with Type 1 diabetes carried modestly yet significantly shorter TCRB CDR3s in all four CD4+ subsets.

All of the isolated RNA was reverse transcribed, so expressed TCRB transcripts were sequenced. Here immunoSEQ multiplex PCR was the method, and the copy in TCRdb shows in-frame clones only, minus some. The profile covers about 170,000 clones, with 7.8% appearing a single time and about 0.95% taken by the ten largest. Their specific antigens are unknown. The specimen sequenced was central memory CD4+ T cells from blood. These TCRs come from a woman aged 40-49 years with type 1 diabetes.

This clone occurred many times. The chain recombines TRBV30 with TRBJ2-1, with D perhaps matching TRBD1 (5 bases). Germline CDR1 reads GTSNPN; CDR2 reads SVGIG (reference sequence). CDR3 length equals 15 residues. V lost 8 bases to trimming and J lost 0 bases, with 17 bases between them. For the CDR3, the DNA is TGTGCCGGGGCTGTCGGAGACCCCTCCTACAATGAGCAGTTCTTC. It is translated as CAGAVGDPSYNEQFF.

This clone was observed a few times. The chain carries TRBV4-1 and TRBJ1-2, with D maybe TRBD1 (5 bases). V lost 4 bases and J 5 bases, leaving 20 bases between the germline ends. CDR3 size: 16 residues. Looked up from germline, CDR1 is MGHRA and CDR2 is YSYEKL. In DNA form, the CDR3 reads TGCGCCAGCAGCCCGGGGGTGTCGGGTCCGCTTTATGGCTACACCTTC. Protein sequence: CASSPGVSGPLYGYTF.

The chain links TRBV30 to TRBJ1-2, with D unresolved. Looked up from germline, CDR1 is GTSNPN and CDR2 is SVGIG (reference sequence). V was clipped by 0 bases and J by 8 bases, with 13 bases between them. CDR3 length equals 13 residues. The chain's CDR3 is CAWSVERRGGYTF. CDR3 DNA: TGTGCCTGGAGTGTTGAGCGGCGAGGGGGCTACACCTTC. The full variable domain, rest sourced from reference TRBV30 and TRBJ1-2, is SQTIHQWPATLVQPVGSPLSLECTVEGTSNPNLYWYRQAAGRGLQLLFYSVGIGQISSEVPQNLSASRPQDRQFILSSKKLLLSDSGFYLCAWSVERRGGYTFGSGTRLTVV.

This sequence joins TRBV28 and TRBJ1-2, with D unclear. The V gene lost 4 bases and the J gene lost 6 bases, with 15 bases spanning the gap. Germline V gene sequence: CDR1 MDHEN, CDR2 SYDVKM. CDR3 length: 14 residues. The CDR3 loop reads CASSSLDKSHGYTF. CDR3 sequence (DNA): TGTGCCAGCAGTTCCTTAGACAAGAGTCATGGCTACACCTTC.

The rearrangement uses TRBV5-1 and TRBJ2-3; TRBD1 matches 8 bases. This CDR3 spans 15 amino acids. Losses at the gene ends were 4 bases for V and 4 bases for J; bases not matched to a gene: 8. Germline loops: CDR1 SGHRS, CDR2 YFSETQ. CDR3 DNA sequence: TGCGCCAGCAGCAGAGGACAGGGAATCGCAGATACGCAGTATTTT. The encoded protein is CASSRGQGIADTQYF.

This clone occurred a few times. This sequence joins TRBV9 and TRBJ2-3, with D tentatively TRBD1 (5 bases). The CDR3 loop spans 13 amino acids. V lost 6 bases and J 3 bases, leaving 11 bases between the germline ends. The V gene's germline CDR1 is SGDLS and CDR2 YYNGEE. The CDR3 is CASNQGTTDTQYF. Written as DNA, the CDR3 is TGTGCCAGCAATCAGGGAACGACAGATACGCAGTATTTT.

This clone was detected ten times or more. The J gene is TRBJ2-7, the V gene TRBV7-2; D perhaps matches TRBD1 (5 bases). Germline lookup yields CDR1 SGHTA and CDR2 FQGNSA. The CDR3 covers 15 residues. V lost 0 bases to trimming and J lost 3 bases, with 12 bases between them. Here the CDR3 DNA reads TGTGCCAGCAGCTTAGCGGCGTTGGGGCTCTACGAGCAGTACTTC. Translated: CASSLAALGLYEQYF.

This clone was counted between two and nine times. In nucleotides, the CDR3 is TGTGCCAGCAGCCGACAGGGGGCAGGAGAGACCCAGTACTTC. Protein: CASSRQGAGETQYF. The genes are TRBV7-9 and TRBJ2-5; 10 nucleotides line up with TRBD1. Germline V gene lookup returns CDR1 SEHNR and CDR2 FQNEAQ (reference sequence). The CDR3 is 14 residues long. V shed 5 bases, J shed 4 bases, and the junction held 4 bases outside the gene matches.

This clone was counted only a few times. This chain connects TRBV30 to TRBJ1-1; a possible D gene is TRBD1 (5 bases). The V end lost 3 bases, the J end lost 6 bases, and 17 bases lay between the germline ends. CDR1 is GTSNPN and CDR2 is SVGIG in the germline V gene (reference sequence). The CDR3 is 14 residues long. CDR3 coding DNA: TGTGCCTGGAGGCCTGGGGGGTTCAACCCTGAAGCTTTCTTT. It specifies CAWRPGGFNPEAFF.

This clone turned up a few times. This rearrangement joins TRBV19 to TRBJ1-4; D gene unclear. The germline V gene has CDR1 LNHDA and CDR2 SQIVND (reference sequence). The CDR3 is 15 amino acids. V lost 10 bases and J lost 4, with 19 bases in between. CDR3 loop: CATAFRERLNEKLFF. In DNA form, the CDR3 reads TGTGCCACGGCCTTCCGGGAACGCCTTAATGAAAAACTGTTTTTT. The full variable domain, with the rest looked up from reference TRBV19 and TRBJ1-4, is DGGITQSPKYLFRKEGQNVTLSCEQNLNHDAMYWYRQDPGQGLRLIYYSQIVNDFQKGDIAEGYSVSREKKESFPLTVTSAQKNPTAFYLCATAFRERLNEKLFFGSGTQLSVL.

The chain uses TRBV4-1 and TRBJ2-7; possibly TRBD1 for D (6 bases). Per the germline V gene, CDR1 is MGHRA and CDR2 is YSYEKL. The CDR3 totals 15 residues. V shed 0 bases and J shed 2 bases, with 11 bases lying between them. CDR3 sequence (DNA): TGCGCCAGCAGCCAAGAGGGGGCGAGTCCCTACGAGCAGTACTTC. Translated, it gives CASSQEGASPYEQYF.

This clone appeared many times. This chain uses TRBV4-3 with TRBJ1-1; D remains unclear. The CDR3 covers 14 residues. Germline lookup yields CDR1 LGHNA and CDR2 YSLEER. V gave up 3 bases and J gave up 0 bases, with 8 bases separating them. CDR3 in amino acids: CASSHFTMNTEAFF. For the CDR3, the DNA is TGCGCCAGCAGCCATTTCACAATGAACACTGAAGCTTTCTTT.

The chain combines TRBV19 with TRBJ1-5; D gene ambiguous. Germline CDR1 LNHDA, CDR2 SQIVND (reference sequence). The V end lost 1 base, the J end lost 9 bases, and 10 bases lay between the germline ends. This CDR3 has 13 amino acids. The CDR3 spells CASSIGKEGPQHF. DNA of the CDR3: TGTGCCAGTAGTATAGGGAAGGAGGGGCCCCAGCATTTT.

This clone was observed a few times. The rearrangement joins TRBV6-1 to TRBJ2-5; 7 bases map to TRBD2. After removal of 3 bases from V and 5 bases from J, the junction contained 6 bases not matched to a gene. Germline assignment: CDR1 MNHNS and CDR2 SASEGT. The CDR3 is 14 residues long. The CDR3 coding sequence is TGTGCCAGCAGTGATCGGGTCGGGGGGGAGACCCAGTACTTC. This codes for CASSDRVGGETQYF.

This clone has just a few counts. CDR3 in amino acids: CASSVPQGTDTQYF. The CDR3 region has the DNA TGTGCCAGCAGCGTACCCCAGGGGACAGATACGCAGTATTTT. The J gene is TRBJ2-3, the V gene TRBV7-9; the D gene is possibly TRBD1 (6 bases). The CDR3 runs to 14 residues. CDR1 is SEHNR, CDR2 FQNEAQ, per germline (reference sequence). V was pared by 5 bases and J by 3 bases, with 12 bases between. Full variable domain (outside the CDR3, taken from reference TRBV7-9 and TRBJ2-3): DTGVSQNPRHKITKRGQNVTFRCDPISEHNRLYWYRQTLGQGPEFLTYFQNEAQLEKSRLLSDRFSAERPKGSFSTLEIQRTEQGDSAMYLCASSVPQGTDTQYFGPGTRLTVL.

The sample holds a few counts of this clone. The chain couples TRBV2 to TRBJ1-1; the match to TRBD1 covers 10 bases. Germline CDR1 and CDR2: SNHLY and FYNNEI. Germline trimming cut 5 bases from V and 3 bases from J; bases unmatched to any gene: 9. The CDR3 extends over 16 amino acids. The CDR3 bases are TGTGCCAGCAGTTGGACAGGGGGGTTCGAGGACACTGAAGCTTTCTTT. Protein product: CASSWTGGFEDTEAFF.

The gene calls are TRBV19 and TRBJ1-2; possible D gene TRBD1, 5 bases. CDR3 length: 13 residues. V gave up 6 bases and J gave up 6 bases, with 14 bases separating them. Germline CDR1 is LNHDA and CDR2 is SQIVND (reference sequence). CDR3 loop: CASRFRVNDGYTF. CDR3 nucleotides: TGTGCCAGTAGATTCAGGGTGAATGATGGCTACACCTTC. Variable domain in full (rest from reference TRBV19 and TRBJ1-2): DGGITQSPKYLFRKEGQNVTLSCEQNLNHDAMYWYRQDPGQGLRLIYYSQIVNDFQKGDIAEGYSVSREKKESFPLTVTSAQKNPTAFYLCASRFRVNDGYTFGSGTRLTVV.

This rearrangement joins TRBV6-6 to TRBJ1-5; D perhaps matches TRBD1 (5 bases). Trimming took 4 bases from V and 0 from J, leaving 7 bases between them. Germline CDR1 and CDR2: MNHNY and SVGAGI (reference sequence). The CDR3 is 14 residues long. CDR3 loop: CASSSTGSNQPQHF. The CDR3, as DNA: TGTGCCAGCAGTTCAACAGGTAGCAATCAGCCCCAGCATTTT.